This entry lists 3 T cell receptor beta chains sequenced from one sample in a study of T cell repertoires in cytomegalovirus infection. Their recognized antigens are unknown. From the reads, TCRdb called clonotypes with MiXCR, one entry per CDR3 protein. The sample records about 700,000 distinct CDR3 sequences, about 33% being singletons. The material was cultured PBMCs, obtained from culture after CMV antigen stimulation. These receptors were obtained from a human donor in good health (CMV status not recorded). Some clones in this sample may be carry-over from other donors' samples.

The chain employs TRBV7-2 and TRBJ1-2; D not resolved. CDR3 length: 10 residues. V lost 1 base and J lost 7, with 1 base in between. The germline CDR1 and CDR2 sequences are SGHTA and FQGNSA. DNA of the CDR3: TGTGCCAGCAGCTTAGGTGGCTACACCTTC. Protein sequence: CASSLGGYTF.

The chain uses TRBV6-1 and TRBJ2-6; no clear D gene. Trimming left V 5 bases short and J 0 bases short, with 5 bases between. CDR1 is MNHNS, CDR2 SASEGT, per germline. This CDR3 is 14 amino acids long. The CDR3 loop is CASSILSGANVLTF. As DNA, the CDR3 is TGTGCCAGCAGTATACTCTCTGGGGCCAACGTCCTGACTTTC.

The gene calls are TRBV19 and TRBJ1-6; D call uncertain. V gave up 5 bases and J gave up 7 bases, with 15 bases separating them. CDR3 length: 15 residues. From germline, CDR1 is LNHDA and CDR2 SQIVND (reference sequence). The CDR3 is CASSPWNLGNSPLHF. The CDR3 region has the DNA TGTGCCAGTAGTCCCTGGAACCTAGGAAATTCACCCCTCCACTTT.